The 10 T cell receptor beta chains reported below all come from one sample, sequenced in a study of T cells in women clearing cervical HPV infection. Libraries were prepared by immunoSEQ multiplex PCR; TCRdb keeps only in-frame clonotypes and omits some of them. Its table lists roughly 36,000 clones. Sample: blood buffy coat. These receptors came from a woman between 18 and 70 years old with a cervical HPV16 infection that either progressed to CIN3+ or cleared (not recorded which).

In regard to this clone: The CDR3 is cut off 3 residues early in the read; its end comes from the germline J gene. The chain links TRBV19 to TRBJ2-7; D perhaps matches TRBD1 (5 bases). Germline V gene lookup returns CDR1 LNHDA and CDR2 SQIVND (reference sequence). V was cut by 3 bases and J by 3 bases, with 9 bases left in between. The CDR3 is 13 residues long. The CDR3 region is CASSITGRYEQYF. CDR3 DNA, as far as it was read: TGTGCCAGTAGTATTACAGGCCGCTACGAG.

As for this clone: The read ends 3 residues shy of where the CDR3 ends; the end is completed using the germline J gene. The V call is TRBV7-3, the J call TRBJ2-3, with D tentatively TRBD2 (5 bases). Trimming left V 6 bases short and J 0 bases short, with 16 bases between. Germline lookup yields CDR1 SGHTA and CDR2 FQGTGA. This CDR3 contains 16 residues. CDR3 bases read: TGTGCCAGCAGTACTGGACTGCCTTCTAGCACAGATACG. It codes for CASSTGLPSSTDT. The CDR3 in full is CASSTGLPSSTDTQYF.

As regards this clone: From the germline J gene comes the end of the CDR3, since the read stops 3 residues before it. The gene calls are TRBV19 and TRBJ1-2; 8 bases are a match to TRBD1. This CDR3 contains 14 residues. Per the germline V gene, CDR1 is LNHDA and CDR2 is SQIVND (reference sequence). V was clipped by 3 bases and J by 5 bases; unmatched bases: 5. This CDR3 reads CASSIQGAIYGYTF. The sequenced CDR3 bases are TGTGCCAGTAGTATCCAGGGGGCTATTTATGGC.

Worth noting for this clone: The sequenced fragment ends 3 residues before the CDR3 boundary, so the rest is inferred from the germline J gene. The chain links TRBV12-3 or TRBV12-4 to TRBJ2-3; 12 bases fit TRBD2. After removal of 4 bases from V and 3 bases from J, the junction contained 2 bases not matched to a gene. The CDR3 is 15 amino acids. The CDR3 loop is CASSSGLAGTDTQYF. CDR3 bases read: TGTGCCAGCAGTTCCGGACTAGCGGGGACAGATACG.

Turning to this clone: Read data end 3 residues before the CDR3 end; the end is taken from the germline J gene. The chain carries TRBV7-9 and TRBJ1-5; D not resolved. V was shortened by 1 base and J by 4 bases, with 8 bases between the two germline ends. CDR1 and CDR2 from the germline V gene are SEHNR and FQNEAQ (reference sequence). The CDR3 runs to 14 residues. The DNA read from the CDR3 is TGTGCCAGCAGCTTAGAAGCGGGTAATCAGCCC. Protein: CASSLEAGNQP. From start to end, the CDR3 is CASSLEAGNQPQHF.

On this clone itself: The read ends 3 residues before the CDR3 terminus; that terminus is restored from the germline J gene. The J gene is TRBJ1-5, the V gene TRBV20-1; TRBD1 is a possible D gene (5 bases). The V end was cut by 6 bases, the J end by 5 bases, with 11 bases between. The length of the CDR3 is 12 residues. Germline V gene lookup returns CDR1 DFQATT and CDR2 SNEGSKA (reference sequence). The CDR3 sequence: CSALGGDQPQHF. The covered CDR3 bases are TGCAGTGCCCTTGGGGGGGATCAGCCC.

Concerning this clone: The read terminates 3 residues before the CDR3 end, so the remaining end is supplied by the germline J gene. The rearrangement uses TRBV20-1 and TRBJ2-1; D gene unclear. The germline CDR1 and CDR2 sequences are DFQATT and SNEGSKA (reference sequence). CDR3 length: 15 amino acids. V was clipped by 0 bases and J by 4 bases, with 13 bases between them. CDR3 DNA, as far as it was read: TGCAGTGCTAGAGATGACTCCCCTAATTACAATGAG. This gives the protein CSARDDSPNYNE. The entire CDR3 reads CSARDDSPNYNEQFF.

Concerning this clone itself: The CDR3 end is not reached by the read, which stops 3 residues before it; the germline J gene fills it in. The chain employs TRBV10-3 and TRBJ1-5; D possibly corresponds to TRBD1 (5 bases). The CDR3 sequence is 14 residues long. With 10 bases removed from V and 3 bases from J, the gap between germline ends came to 16 bases. Germline CDR1 is ENHRY and CDR2 is SYGVKD. The chain's CDR3 is CATLSGGDNQPQHF. The CDR3 bases that were read are TGTGCCACCCTGTCGGGGGGAGACAATCAGCCC.

Of note for this clone: Sequencing ends 3 residues short of the CDR3 end; the germline J gene provides the rest. The rearrangement links TRBV2 to TRBJ2-7, with 11 nucleotides matching TRBD1. Germline CDR1 is SNHLY and CDR2 is FYNNEI. J gave up 5 bases and V 1 base, and 4 bases lay outside the gene matches. The CDR3 spans 15 residues. The covered CDR3 bases are TGTGCCAGCAGTGAAGAGGACAGGGGGCTAAACGAG. Translating gives CASSEEDRGLNE. The full CDR3 protein reads CASSEEDRGLNEQYF.

As concerns this clone: The CDR3 end is not reached by the read, which stops 3 residues before it; the germline J gene fills it in. J is TRBJ2-3 and V is TRBV5-1; 8 bases agree with TRBD2. The CDR3 covers 17 residues. V gave up 4 bases and J gave up 0 bases; unmatched junction bases: 10. Germline V gives CDR1 SGHRS, CDR2 YFSETQ. This chain's CDR3 is CASSKSGGGVSTDTQYF. The covered CDR3 bases are TGCGCCAGCAGCAAGTCGGGGGGGGGCGTCAGCACAGATACG.